These 21 T cell receptor beta chains came from one sample sequenced in a study of cytomegalovirus exposure and HLA in healthy donors. A multiplex PCR was run with 60 Vbeta primers and 13 Jbeta primers. Repertoires were generated with immunoSEQ multiplex PCR, while TCRdb's copy carries only in-frame clones and drops some. The sample shows over 150,000 clones, roughly two thirds of them seen only once. Sequenced material: PBMCs. Receptors were obtained from a woman between 18 and 29 years old in good health and CMV-seropositive.

The chain carries TRBV6-5 and TRBJ1-5; D ambiguous. The germline V gene has CDR1 MNHEY and CDR2 SVGAGI. V was pared by 10 bases and J by 0 bases, with 16 bases between. This CDR3 comprises 15 residues. CDR3 region: CATALFVDSNQPQHF. In DNA, the CDR3 is TGTGCCACTGCACTGTTCGTCGATAGCAATCAGCCCCAGCATTTT.

This sequence joins TRBV4-2 and TRBJ1-4, with D maybe TRBD1 (5 bases). The CDR3 is made up of 15 amino acids. Looked up from germline, CDR1 is LGHNA and CDR2 is YNFKEQ. Trimming removed 3 bases at V and 7 bases at J, with 15 bases between. This CDR3 is CASSQADRESEKLFF. CDR3 nucleotides: TGTGCCAGCAGCCAGGCAGACAGAGAGTCTGAAAAACTGTTTTTT.

V usage is TRBV9 and J usage is TRBJ1-1, with TRBD1 matching over 9 bases. Per germline, CDR1 SGDLS and CDR2 YYNGEE. This CDR3 has 15 residues. J gave up 4 bases and V 4 bases, and 8 bases lay outside the gene matches. Here the CDR3 reads CASSPSTGGGTEAFF. The DNA for the CDR3 is TGTGCCAGCAGCCCATCGACAGGGGGGGGCACTGAAGCTTTCTTT.

This chain uses TRBV4-1 with TRBJ1-1, with no clear D. The V gene lost 4 bases and the J gene lost 3 bases, with 15 bases spanning the gap. Germline V gene data show CDR1 as MGHRA and CDR2 as YSYEKL. The CDR3 covers 15 residues. The DNA for the CDR3 is TGCGCCAGCAGCCGGCGGGAGCTATCCTACACTGAAGCTTTCTTT. Translating gives CASSRRELSYTEAFF.

The rearrangement joins TRBV6-5 to TRBJ1-1; TRBD1 aligns across 8 bases. Germline CDR1 and CDR2: MNHEY and SVGAGI. The CDR3 length is 13 residues. The V and J ends lost 5 bases and 12 bases, in that order; junction bases with no gene match: 11. CDR3 amino acids: CASSDGQGEITFF. CDR3 DNA: TGTGCCAGCAGTGACGGACAGGGAGAAATTACTTTCTTT.

The chain carries TRBV2 and TRBJ2-5; tentatively, D is TRBD2 (5 bases). Germline V gene lookup returns CDR1 SNHLY and CDR2 FYNNEI. The CDR3 spans 13 residues. The V gene lost 5 bases and the J gene lost 3 bases, with 10 bases spanning the gap. CDR3 region: CASSRWEKETQYF. The CDR3 DNA follows: TGTGCCAGCAGTCGATGGGAGAAAGAGACCCAGTACTTC.

The chain couples TRBV15 to TRBJ2-2; D is uncertain. This CDR3 spans 13 amino acids. Germline CDR1 and CDR2: LNHNV and YYDKDF (reference sequence). V was shortened by 5 bases and J by 0 bases, with 4 bases between the two germline ends. CDR3 in DNA: TGTGCCACCAGCCTAACGAACACCGGGGAGCTGTTTTTT. Translating it yields CATSLTNTGELFF.

This chain joins TRBV28 and TRBJ1-1, with 7 bases that match TRBD1. The CDR3 runs to 14 residues. V was pared by 1 base and J by 7 bases, with 6 bases of the junction left unmatched. Germline V gene sequence: CDR1 MDHEN, CDR2 SYDVKM. This CDR3 is CASSLSPGQLEAFF. The CDR3 DNA reads TGTGCCAGCAGTTTATCCCCGGGACAGCTTGAAGCTTTCTTT.

This clone was detected only once. The rearrangement uses TRBV19 and TRBJ1-5; TRBD1 aligns across 8 bases. V lost 0 bases to trimming and J lost 6 bases; unmatched junction nucleotides: 19. This CDR3 contains 20 residues. Germline V CDR1 and CDR2: LNHDA, SQIVND (reference sequence). This chain's CDR3 is CASSIDRWQGANPLSQPQHF. DNA for the CDR3: TGTGCCAGTAGTATAGACAGGTGGCAGGGGGCGAACCCGTTATCTCAGCCCCAGCATTTT.

This clone was counted only a few times. The rearrangement links TRBV9 to TRBJ2-1; 10 bases map to TRBD2. V shed 0 bases, J shed 9 bases, and the junction held 9 bases outside the gene matches. Germline loops: CDR1 SGDLS, CDR2 YYNGEE. CDR3 length: 16 residues. Here the CDR3 reads CASSVASGGGFGEQFF. The CDR3 coding sequence is TGTGCCAGCAGCGTAGCGAGCGGGGGGGGTTTCGGTGAGCAGTTCTTC.

The rearrangement uses TRBV2 and TRBJ2-1, with 7 bases that match TRBD2. Germline CDR1 and CDR2: SNHLY and FYNNEI. J gave up 8 bases and V 7 bases, and 11 bases lay outside the gene matches. The CDR3 runs 14 residues. The CDR3 loop is CASNIWGGNHEQFF. The CDR3 DNA reads as TGTGCCAGCAATATTTGGGGGGGGAACCATGAGCAGTTCTTC.

The chain is built from TRBV27 and TRBJ2-7, with 8 bases matching TRBD2. Losses at the gene ends were 3 bases for V and 0 bases for J; bases not matched to a gene: 4. Germline loops: CDR1 MNHEY, CDR2 SMNVEV (reference sequence). The CDR3 consists of 15 residues. The CDR3 DNA follows: TGTGCCAGCAGTTTTGGAGCGGGGGACTCCTACGAGCAGTACTTC. This sequence encodes CASSFGAGDSYEQYF.

The chain employs TRBV5-1 and TRBJ2-7, with D perhaps matching TRBD2 (6 bases). The CDR3 sequence is 14 residues long. Looked up from germline, CDR1 is SGHRS and CDR2 is YFSETQ. Trimming cost V 0 bases and J 2 bases, with 9 bases left between them. CDR3 in DNA: TGCGCCAGCAGCTTGGGGGACTTCCCCTACGAGCAGTACTTC. Translating it yields CASSLGDFPYEQYF.

The chain carries TRBV6-1 and TRBJ2-5; 8 nucleotides agree with TRBD1. J was trimmed by 7 bases and V by 6 bases; bases with no gene match: 4. The CDR3 loop spans 12 amino acids. In germline, CDR1 is MNHNS, CDR2 SASEGT. The CDR3 spells CASRQGVGTQYF. In nucleotides, the CDR3 is TGTGCCAGCAGACAGGGGGTAGGGACCCAGTACTTC.

This clone was counted a few times. The V gene is TRBV10-3, the J gene TRBJ1-1; tentative D call: TRBD1 (5 bases). The V end lost 10 bases, the J end lost 7 bases, and 16 bases lay between the germline ends. The germline V gene encodes CDR1 ENHRY and CDR2 SYGVKD. The CDR3 spans 12 residues. The CDR3 reads CATRGDTDEAFF. The CDR3 nucleotides are TGTGCCACCCGGGGGGATACTGATGAAGCTTTCTTT.

V and J are TRBV11-3 and TRBJ1-1; 7 bases agree with TRBD1. CDR3 length: 13 amino acids. The ends lost 5 bases at V and 1 base at J; junction bases unmatched: 1. The germline V gene has CDR1 SGHNT and CDR2 YENEEA. CDR3 sequence: CASSPGGNTEAFF. The DNA of the CDR3 is TGTGCCAGCAGCCCAGGGGGGAACACTGAAGCTTTCTTT.

The chain couples TRBV4-2 to TRBJ1-2; no firm D call. The CDR3 sequence is 14 residues long. The V end lost 0 bases, the J end lost 4 bases, and 9 bases lay between the germline ends. Germline lookup yields CDR1 LGHNA and CDR2 YNFKEQ. Here the CDR3 DNA reads TGTGCCAGCAGCCAAGAGGGCAGGTCCTATGGCTACACCTTC. Amino acid sequence: CASSQEGRSYGYTF.

The chain is built from TRBV18 and TRBJ1-3, with D perhaps matching TRBD1 (5 bases). Germline-derived CDR1 and CDR2 are KGHSH and LQKENI. The CDR3 contains 13 residues. V was shortened by 6 bases and J by 2 bases, with 8 bases between the two germline ends. CDR3 coding DNA: TGTGCCAGCTCTAGGGGAACTGGAAACACCATATATTTT. It specifies CASSRGTGNTIYF.

The CDR3 sequence: CASSQDYSSTDTQYF. CDR3 coding DNA: TGCGCCAGCAGCCAAGACTACAGTTCCACAGATACGCAGTATTTT. The chain employs TRBV4-3 and TRBJ2-3; D is ambiguous. V lost 0 bases, J lost 2 bases, and 9 bases lay in between. Looked up from germline, CDR1 is LGHNA and CDR2 is YSLEER. The CDR3 is 15 amino acids.

This clone was detected a few times. The chain employs TRBV19 and TRBJ2-3; 9 positions match TRBD2. CDR3 length equals 18 residues. V gave up 3 bases and J gave up 0 bases; unmatched junction bases: 10. Looked up from germline, CDR1 is LNHDA and CDR2 is SQIVND (reference sequence). In nucleotides, the CDR3 is TGTGCCAGTAGTATGCGTAGCGGGGGCGCTGCTAGCACAGATACGCAGTATTTT. Translating it yields CASSMRSGGAASTDTQYF.

This clone appeared a few times. V usage is TRBV6-1 and J usage is TRBJ1-4; D not certain. The CDR3 extends over 17 amino acids. V lost 2 bases to trimming and J lost 0 bases, with 13 bases between them. Germline V CDR1 and CDR2: MNHNS, SASEGT. The CDR3 DNA reads as TGTGCCAGCAGTGAACGAAGAGCTCGTGCAACTAATGAAAAACTGTTTTTT. This encodes CASSERRARATNEKLFF.